A single sample is the source of the 17 T cell receptor beta chains below, sequenced in a study of OX40 agonist ivuxolimab in advanced cancers. The library relied on the immunoSEQ multiplex PCR assay. The clones in this table, taken by TCRdb from immuneACCESS, are in-frame only. Not every clone is retained; where verified, under half of the shortfall comes from an unresolved V gene, and the cause of the rest is unknown. The sample profile shows fewer than 85,000 clones; about nine tenths of them were found once. Approximately 0.8% of the sample is taken by the ten largest. Sequenced here: CD4+ or CD8+ T cells sorted from blood, sampled in a trial of the OX40 agonist ivuxolimab. These receptors were collected from an adult with an advanced solid tumor such as melanoma, head and neck, liver or kidney cancer.

The V call is TRBV6-6, the J call TRBJ2-1, with TRBD2 matching 10 bases. This CDR3 has 16 residues. V trimming: 2 bases; J trimming: 5 bases; junction bases outside the gene matches: 6. Germline-derived CDR1 and CDR2 are MNHNY and SVGAGI (reference sequence). The CDR3 protein is CASSYPSGGRNNEQFF. The CDR3 bases are TGTGCCAGCAGTTACCCTAGCGGGGGCCGAAACAATGAGCAGTTCTTC.

The chain recombines TRBV5-8 with TRBJ1-4, with D maybe TRBD1 (6 bases). CDR1 SGHTS and CDR2 YDEGEE come from the germline V gene. The ends were cut back, 2 bases at V and 5 bases at J, with 22 bases in the middle. The CDR3 covers 18 residues. This CDR3 reads CASSFGQSSSTGNEKLFF. The CDR3 nucleotides read TGTGCCAGCAGCTTCGGCCAAAGCTCGTCCACAGGGAATGAAAAACTGTTTTTT.

This clone showed up just once. The V call is TRBV25-1, the J call TRBJ2-6; D unclear. Between the trimmed V and J ends, which lost 8 bases and 1 base, there was a span of 6 bases. The germline V gene has CDR1 MGHDK and CDR2 SYGVNS. This CDR3 is built from 13 residues. The CDR3 sequence is CASGRSGANVLTF. CDR3 in DNA: TGTGCCAGCGGCCGATCTGGGGCCAACGTCCTGACTTTC.

The CDR3 loop reads CASSTSGAYEQYF. The CDR3 DNA reads as TGTGCCAGTAGCACTAGCGGGGCCTACGAGCAGTACTTC. The chain is built from TRBV19 and TRBJ2-7; TRBD2 agrees at 10 bases. V shed 6 bases, J shed 2 bases, and the junction held 1 base outside the gene matches. From germline, CDR1 is LNHDA and CDR2 SQIVND (reference sequence). The CDR3 runs to 13 residues.

The chain joins TRBV6-5 to TRBJ2-6; no firm D call. Germline assignment: CDR1 MNHEY and CDR2 SVGAGI. The CDR3 runs 16 residues. The germline V and J ends were trimmed by 0 bases and 0 bases, with 6 bases remaining between them. The CDR3 loop reads CASSYSSASGANVLTF. CDR3 coding DNA: TGTGCCAGCAGTTACTCTTCAGCCTCTGGGGCCAACGTCCTGACTTTC.

The CDR3 bases are TGTGCCAGCAGCGTCCGGGACGGAGGTGAAAAACTGTTTTTT. As protein: CASSVRDGGEKLFF. V and J are TRBV9 and TRBJ1-4, with D possibly matching TRBD1 (5 bases). Per germline, CDR1 SGDLS and CDR2 YYNGEE. CDR3 length: 14 residues. Deletions cut 2 bases from V and 7 bases from J, with 12 bases between.

The genes are TRBV11-2 and TRBJ1-3; no firm D call. The germline V and J ends were trimmed by 1 base and 5 bases, with 9 bases remaining between them. This CDR3 is 14 amino acids long. CDR1 SGHAT and CDR2 FQNNGV come from the germline V gene. CDR3 region: CASSLVGVRNTIYF. Here the CDR3 DNA reads TGTGCCAGCAGCTTAGTCGGAGTTCGAAACACCATATATTTT.

The V and J genes are TRBV10-1 and TRBJ1-1; D is perhaps TRBD1 (5 bases). CDR1 and CDR2 from the germline V gene are WNHNN and SYGVQD (reference sequence). Trimming took 5 bases from V and 2 from J, leaving 12 bases between them. This CDR3 has 14 residues. The CDR3 reads CASSTGTANTEAFF. The CDR3, as DNA: TGCGCCAGCAGTACCGGGACGGCAAACACTGAAGCTTTCTTT.

This clone was picked up one time. J is TRBJ1-1 and V is TRBV5-1, with a tentative D call TRBD1 (5 bases). The length of the CDR3 is 16 residues. Germline V lookup: CDR1 SGHRS, CDR2 YFSETQ. Trimming pared 3 bases from V and 0 bases from J, leaving 15 bases between. The CDR3 sequence: CASSSGFLRMNTEAFF. CDR3 bases: TGCGCCAGCAGCTCAGGGTTTCTCCGGATGAACACTGAAGCTTTCTTT.

This clone has a single count. The chain is built from TRBV10-3 and TRBJ2-1; unclear D gene. Germline V CDR1 and CDR2: ENHRY, SYGVKD. Trimming removed 10 bases from V and 9 bases from J, with 16 bases in between. This CDR3 is built from 12 residues. CDR3 region: CATSLSLIEQFF. CDR3 nucleotides: TGTGCCACCTCCTTATCACTTATTGAGCAGTTCTTC.

J is TRBJ2-5 and V is TRBV5-1, with D possibly matching TRBD1 (6 bases). Germline V gene lookup returns CDR1 SGHRS and CDR2 YFSETQ. With 2 bases removed from V and 4 bases from J, the gap between germline ends came to 12 bases. This CDR3 region has 14 residues. The CDR3 DNA is TGCGCCAGCAGCTTTACAGGGATGGGAGAGACCCAGTACTTC. This encodes CASSFTGMGETQYF.

In its sample, this clone is medium-sized. An end of the junction does not agree with germline; a read error may underlie this. The chain carries TRBV9 and TRBJ1-4; no definite D call. CDR3 length: 12 amino acids. Germline values: CDR1 SGDLS, CDR2 YYNGEE. The CDR3 DNA reads TGTGCCAGCAGCGTAGTCGTCCCTTCCCGGCGTTGG. This translates into CASSVVVPSRRW.

The J gene is TRBJ2-5, the V gene TRBV7-9; D remains unclear. Germline CDR1 is SEHNR and CDR2 is FQNEAQ (reference sequence). The CDR3 covers 17 residues. Trimming removed 5 bases from V and 5 bases from J, with 24 bases in between. CDR3 in DNA: TGTGCCAGCAGCCTACTCCAAGGATTTGCCATGGGGGAGACCCAGTACTTC. Protein: CASSLLQGFAMGETQYF.

DNA of the CDR3: TGTGCCAGCAGCCCAACCGGGACGAGCACAGATACGCAGTATTTT. This encodes CASSPTGTSTDTQYF. This chain uses TRBV11-3 with TRBJ2-3, with D tentatively TRBD1 or TRBD2 (5 bases each). V dropped 5 bases and J dropped 0 bases, with 12 bases sitting between them. The CDR3 consists of 15 residues. Germline CDR1 reads SGHNT; CDR2 reads YENEEA. The complete variable domain, with remaining parts taken from reference TRBV11-3 and TRBJ2-3, reads EAGVVQSPRYKIIEKKQPVAFWCNPISGHNTLYWYLQNLGQGPELLIRYENEEAVDDSQLPKDRFSAERLKGVDSTLKIQPAELGDSAVYLCASSPTGTSTDTQYFGPGTRLTVL.

The chain has TRBV14 and TRBJ2-2; D gene ambiguous. Germline loops: CDR1 SGHDN, CDR2 FVKESK. The CDR3 loop spans 17 amino acids. V lost 0 bases, J lost 1 base, and 12 bases lay in between. The CDR3 bases are TGTGCCAGCAGCCAAGAACGGGTTCGACAGAACACCGGGGAGCTGTTTTTT. Protein product: CASSQERVRQNTGELFF.

The rearrangement uses TRBV7-8 and TRBJ2-7; possibly TRBD2 for D (6 bases). Germline loops: CDR1 SGHVS, CDR2 FQNEAQ. CDR3 length: 16 residues. V dropped 2 bases and J dropped 1 base, with 15 bases sitting between them. This CDR3 reads CASSLYAASASYEQYF. Here the CDR3 DNA reads TGTGCCAGCAGCTTATACGCGGCTAGCGCTTCCTACGAGCAGTACTTC.

The chain couples TRBV10-3 to TRBJ2-2, with TRBD2 matching over 9 bases. Germline V CDR1 and CDR2: ENHRY, SYGVKD. CDR3 length equals 16 residues. The junction had 14 bases not matched to a gene; V was cut back by 10 bases and J by 5 bases. CDR3 in DNA: TGTGCCACCCGGGAGGCGGGAGGGCCAAGTACCGGGGAGCTGTTTTTT. Translation gives CATREAGGPSTGELFF.